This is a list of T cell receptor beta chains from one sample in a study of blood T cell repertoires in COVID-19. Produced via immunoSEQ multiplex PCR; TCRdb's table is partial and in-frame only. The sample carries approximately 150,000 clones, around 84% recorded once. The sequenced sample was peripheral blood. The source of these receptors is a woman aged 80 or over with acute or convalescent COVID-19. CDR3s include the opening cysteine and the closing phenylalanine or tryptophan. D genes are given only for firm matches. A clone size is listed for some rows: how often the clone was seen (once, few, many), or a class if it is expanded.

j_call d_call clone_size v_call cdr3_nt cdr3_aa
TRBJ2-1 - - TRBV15 TGTGCCACCAGCAGAGGGTCCGGAACCCCGAGCGATGAGCAGTTCTTC CATSRGSGTPSDEQFF
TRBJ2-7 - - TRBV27 TGTGCCAGCAGTTTAGGCGCTAGCGCCACCTACGAGCAGTACTTC CASSLGASATYEQYF
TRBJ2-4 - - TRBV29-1 TGCAGCGTTGAAGATCGGGGGGCTGGCAAAAACATTCAGTACTTC CSVEDRGAGKNIQYF
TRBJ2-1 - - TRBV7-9 TGTGCCAGCAGTTTTACCCTTACCGGCTACAATGAGCAGTTCTTC CASSFTLTGYNEQFF
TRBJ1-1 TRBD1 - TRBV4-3 TGCGCCAGCAGCCAGCTACCACAGGGGGGGAACACTGAAGCTTTCTTT CASSQLPQGGNTEAFF
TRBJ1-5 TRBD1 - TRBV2 TGTGCCAGCACCGGGACAGGGGGCGTGGGCAATCAGCCCCAGCATTTT CASTGTGGVGNQPQHF
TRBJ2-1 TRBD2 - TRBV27 TGTGCCAGCAGTTACCTCTTTAGCGGGAGGATCTACAATGAGCAGTTCTTC CASSYLFSGRIYNEQFF
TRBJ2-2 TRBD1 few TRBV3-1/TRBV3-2 TGTGCCAGCAGCCATTTATCGACAGGGAGGAACACCGGGGAGCTGTTTTTT CASSHLSTGRNTGELFF
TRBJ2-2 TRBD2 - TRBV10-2 TGCGCCACACGACTAGCGGGAGCCGGGGAGCTGTTTTTT CATRLAGAGELFF
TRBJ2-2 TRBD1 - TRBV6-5 TGTGCCAGCAGCCGGGACAGGGGTCGCACCGGGGAGCTGTTTTTT CASSRDRGRTGELFF
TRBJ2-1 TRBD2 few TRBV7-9 TGTGCCAGCAGCCCGAGCGGGAGGGAGCAGTTCTTC CASSPSGREQFF
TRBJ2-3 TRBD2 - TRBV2 TGTGCCAGCAGTCGACTAGCGGGAGGTGTAGATACGCAGTATTTT CASSRLAGGVDTQYF
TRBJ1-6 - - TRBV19 TGTGCCAGTAGTATCGAAAGCACCCATAATTCACCCCTCCACTTT CASSIESTHNSPLHF
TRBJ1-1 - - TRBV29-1 TGCAGCGTTGGTCAGGGAGGGAACACTGAAGCTTTCTTT CSVGQGGNTEAFF
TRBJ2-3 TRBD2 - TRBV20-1 TGCAGTGCTAGTAGTCTAGCGGGGTTCACAGATACGCAGTATTTT CSASSLAGFTDTQYF
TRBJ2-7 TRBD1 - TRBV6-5 TGTGCCAGCAGTTGGGACAGGGGCTACGAGCAGTACTTC CASSWDRGYEQYF
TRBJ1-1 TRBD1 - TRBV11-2 TGTGCCAGCAAACAGGGGCGGGGGAACACTGAAGCTTTCTTT CASKQGRGNTEAFF
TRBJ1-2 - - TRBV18 TGTGCCAGCTCACCAGGGCAGACCGCATATGGCTACACCTTC CASSPGQTAYGYTF
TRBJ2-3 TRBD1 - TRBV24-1 TGTGCCACCACCACTAGCCTAGGGTCAGGGGGCTTGAGACGCACAGATACGCAGTATTTT CATTTSLGSGGLRRTDTQYF
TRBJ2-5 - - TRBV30 TGTGCCTGGAGTTTCCGTCAAGAGACCCAGTACTTC CAWSFRQETQYF
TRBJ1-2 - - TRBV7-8 TGTGCCAGCAGCTTAGCGACAGGCTATGGCTACACCTTC CASSLATGYGYTF
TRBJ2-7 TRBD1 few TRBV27 TGTGCCAGCAGTACGAATTGGGACAGGGGCAACGAGCAGTACTTC CASSTNWDRGNEQYF
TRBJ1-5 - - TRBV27 TGTGCCACCGGACGATGGGGGGGCAATCAGCCCCAGCATTTT CATGRWGGNQPQHF
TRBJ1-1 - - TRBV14 TGTGCCAGCAGACGGACACCGAACACTGAAGCTTTCTTT CASRRTPNTEAFF
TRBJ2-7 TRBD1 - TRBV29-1 TGCAGCGTCTCGACAGGGCCCTACGAGCAGTACTTC CSVSTGPYEQYF
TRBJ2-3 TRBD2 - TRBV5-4 TGTGCCAGCAGCGGGGGGGTGACTCCCAGCACAGATACGCAGTATTTT CASSGGVTPSTDTQYF
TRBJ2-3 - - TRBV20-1 TGCAGTGCTAGCCTATCTTATACGCAGTATTTT CSASLSYTQYF
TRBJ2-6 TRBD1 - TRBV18 TGTGCCAGCTCACCTAGGACAGGGGCCTTGTCTGGGGCCAACGTCCTGACTTTC CASSPRTGALSGANVLTF
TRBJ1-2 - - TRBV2 TGTGCCAGCTACTGGCGGGGGTCTAACTATGGCTACACCTTC CASYWRGSNYGYTF
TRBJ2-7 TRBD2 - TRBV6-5 TGTGCCAGCAGGGCTAGCGGGGGAACCAAGGGCGAGCAGTACTTC CASRASGGTKGEQYF
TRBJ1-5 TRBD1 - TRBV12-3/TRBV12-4 TGTGCCAGCAGTTTAGTGACAGGGGGCCGCCAGCATTTT CASSLVTGGRQHF
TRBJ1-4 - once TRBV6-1 TGTGCCAGCAGTGCCCGGGGGGGCACTAATGAAAAACTGTTTTTT CASSARGGTNEKLFF
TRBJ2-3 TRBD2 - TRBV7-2 TGTGCCAGCAGCCCGGGGAGCGGGGGGTCCACAGATACGCAGTATTTT CASSPGSGGSTDTQYF
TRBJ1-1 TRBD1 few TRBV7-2 TGTGCCAGCAGCTTCCCCAGGGGGCTGAACACTGAAGCTTTCTTT CASSFPRGLNTEAFF
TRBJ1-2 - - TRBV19 TGTGCCAGTAGTATAAGCCCTCTATATGGCTACACCTTC CASSISPLYGYTF
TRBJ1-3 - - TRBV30 TGTGCCTGGAGTAGGGGTAGTACGAGCTCTGGAAACACCATATATTTT CAWSRGSTSSGNTIYF
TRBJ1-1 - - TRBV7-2 TGTGCCAGCAGCCCCGGGGGGAGGGGGGTGAACACTGAAGCTTTCTTT CASSPGGRGVNTEAFF
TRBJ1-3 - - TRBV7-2 TGTGCCAGCAGCTTAAGACAGGCAATAGGTGGAAACACCATATATTTT CASSLRQAIGGNTIYF
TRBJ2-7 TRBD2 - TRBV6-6 TGTGCCAGCGGACTAGCGGGAGTGAACGAGCAGTACTTC CASGLAGVNEQYF
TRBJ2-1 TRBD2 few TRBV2 TGTGCCAGCAGTGAACGGGTGGCGGGAGGGCTGCGTAATGAGCAGTTCTTC CASSERVAGGLRNEQFF
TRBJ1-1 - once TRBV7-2 TGTGCCAGCAGCCTCATGCCACAGGGGAACACTGAAGCTTTCTTT CASSLMPQGNTEAFF
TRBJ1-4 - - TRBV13 TGTGCCAGCAGCCCGTCCGGGAGAGGTGAAAAACTGTTTTTT CASSPSGRGEKLFF
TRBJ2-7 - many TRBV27 TGTGCCAGCAGTTTTTCAGGCAGCCCTTGGGACGAGCAGTACTTC CASSFSGSPWDEQYF
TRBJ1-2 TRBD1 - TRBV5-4 TGTGCCAGCAGTTGGGACAGGGACTCCACAGGGGGCTACACCTTC CASSWDRDSTGGYTF
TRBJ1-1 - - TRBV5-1 TGCGCCAGCAGCTCCTCACAGGGTCCCAACACTGAAGCTTTCTTT CASSSSQGPNTEAFF
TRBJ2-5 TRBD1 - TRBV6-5 TGTGCCAGCAGTTACGGTAACATACAGGGGGAGACCCAGTACTTC CASSYGNIQGETQYF
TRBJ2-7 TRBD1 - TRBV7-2 TGTGCCAGCAGAATGTGGACAGGGGGCGCGACCGAGCAGTACTTC CASRMWTGGATEQYF
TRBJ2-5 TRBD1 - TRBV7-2 TGTGCCAGCAGCCACGACAGGGTCCAAGAGACCCAGTACTTC CASSHDRVQETQYF
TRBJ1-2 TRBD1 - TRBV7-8 TGTGCCAGCAGCCGGGGACAGGGGGTTGGTGGCTACACCTTC CASSRGQGVGGYTF
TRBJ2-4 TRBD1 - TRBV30 TGTGCCTGGAATGACAGGGGCCTAGCCAAAAACATTCAGTACTTC CAWNDRGLAKNIQYF
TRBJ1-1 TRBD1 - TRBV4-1 TGCGCCAGCAGCCAAGCGTTGAACAGGGGGAGGAACACTGAAGCTTTCTTT CASSQALNRGRNTEAFF
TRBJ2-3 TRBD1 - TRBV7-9 TGTGCCAGCAGCCCCTGGGACAGGGCGACAGATACGCAGTATTTT CASSPWDRATDTQYF
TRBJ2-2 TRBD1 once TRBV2 TGTGCCAGCATTCAGGGGGCGCACACCGGGGAGCTGTTTTTT CASIQGAHTGELFF
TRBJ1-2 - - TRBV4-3 TGCGCCAGCAGCCAAGAAAGGGGCCCATCCTATGGCTACACCTTC CASSQERGPSYGYTF
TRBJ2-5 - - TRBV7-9 TGTGCCAGCAGCTCCCGGGAAGAGACCCAGTACTTC CASSSREETQYF
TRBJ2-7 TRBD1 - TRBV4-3 TGCGCCAGCAGCCCAGGGACAGGGAACTACGAGCAGTACTTC CASSPGTGNYEQYF
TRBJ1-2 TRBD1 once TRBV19 TGTGCCAGTAGTACCCCGGGACAGGGACGAGGCTACACCTTC CASSTPGQGRGYTF
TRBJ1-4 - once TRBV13 TGTGCCAGCAGCAATTCGGCAACTAATGAAAAACTGTTTTTT CASSNSATNEKLFF
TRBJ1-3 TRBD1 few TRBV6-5 TGTGCCAGCAGTTACTCGACAGGGATAGGAAACACCATATATTTT CASSYSTGIGNTIYF
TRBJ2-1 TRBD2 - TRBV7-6 TGTGCCAGCAGCTCTCTAGCGGGGGGGCGAAGTGAGCAGTTCTTC CASSSLAGGRSEQFF